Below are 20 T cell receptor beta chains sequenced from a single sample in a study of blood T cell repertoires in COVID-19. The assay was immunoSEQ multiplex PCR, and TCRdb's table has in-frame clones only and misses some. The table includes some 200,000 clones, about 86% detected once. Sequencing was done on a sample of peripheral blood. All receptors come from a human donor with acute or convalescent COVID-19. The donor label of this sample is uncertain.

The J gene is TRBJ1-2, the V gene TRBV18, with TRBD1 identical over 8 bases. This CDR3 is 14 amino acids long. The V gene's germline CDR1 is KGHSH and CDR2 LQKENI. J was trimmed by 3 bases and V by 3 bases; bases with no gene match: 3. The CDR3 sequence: CASSPGQDHYGYTF. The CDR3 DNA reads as TGTGCCAGCTCACCGGGACAGGACCACTATGGCTACACCTTC.

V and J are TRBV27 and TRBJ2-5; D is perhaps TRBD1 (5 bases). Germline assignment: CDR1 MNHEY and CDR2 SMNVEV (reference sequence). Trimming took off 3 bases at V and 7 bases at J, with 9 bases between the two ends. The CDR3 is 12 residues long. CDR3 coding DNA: TGTGCCAGCAGTTTGAACCAGGGGACCCAGTACTTC. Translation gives CASSLNQGTQYF.

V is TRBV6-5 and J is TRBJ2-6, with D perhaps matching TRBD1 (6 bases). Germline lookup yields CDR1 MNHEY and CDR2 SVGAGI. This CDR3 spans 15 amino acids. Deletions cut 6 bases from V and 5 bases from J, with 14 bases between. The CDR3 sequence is CASRSTGTRANVLTF. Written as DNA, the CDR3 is TGTGCCAGCAGATCCACGGGGACACGGGCCAACGTCCTGACTTTC.

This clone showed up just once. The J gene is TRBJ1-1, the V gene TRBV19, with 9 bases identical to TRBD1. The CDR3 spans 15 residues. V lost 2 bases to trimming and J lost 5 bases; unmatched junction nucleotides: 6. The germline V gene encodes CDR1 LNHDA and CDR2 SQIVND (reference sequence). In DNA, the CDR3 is TGTGCCAGTAGTATAACACTGACAGGGGGGACTGAAGCTTTCTTT. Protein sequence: CASSITLTGGTEAFF.

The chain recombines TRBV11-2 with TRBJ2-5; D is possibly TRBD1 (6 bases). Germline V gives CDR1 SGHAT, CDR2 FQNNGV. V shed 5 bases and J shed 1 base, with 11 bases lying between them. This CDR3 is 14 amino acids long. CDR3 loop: CASSPGQSQETQYF. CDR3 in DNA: TGTGCCAGCAGCCCGGGACAATCCCAAGAGACCCAGTACTTC.

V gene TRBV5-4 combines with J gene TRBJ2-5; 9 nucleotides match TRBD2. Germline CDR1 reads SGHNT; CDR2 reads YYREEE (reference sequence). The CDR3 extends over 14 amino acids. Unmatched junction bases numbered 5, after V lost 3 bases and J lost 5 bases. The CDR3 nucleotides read TGTGCCAGCAGCTGGAGCGGGAGGAAGGAGACCCAGTACTTC. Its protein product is CASSWSGRKETQYF.

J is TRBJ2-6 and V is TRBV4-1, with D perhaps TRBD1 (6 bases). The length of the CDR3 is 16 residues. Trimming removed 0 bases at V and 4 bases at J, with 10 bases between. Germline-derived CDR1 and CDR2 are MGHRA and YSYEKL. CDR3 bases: TGCGCCAGCAGCCAAGATGGGGGCGCAGGGGCCAACGTCCTGACTTTC. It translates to CASSQDGGAGANVLTF.

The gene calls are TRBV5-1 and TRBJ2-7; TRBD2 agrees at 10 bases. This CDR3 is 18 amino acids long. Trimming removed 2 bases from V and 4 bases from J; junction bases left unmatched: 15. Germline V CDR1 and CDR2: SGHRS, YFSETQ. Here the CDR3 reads CASSFIFASGSQEYEQYF. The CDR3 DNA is TGCGCCAGCAGCTTCATCTTCGCTAGCGGGAGTCAGGAATACGAGCAGTACTTC. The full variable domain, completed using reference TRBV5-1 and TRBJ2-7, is KAGVTQTPRYLIKTRGQQVTLSCSPISGHRSVSWYQQTPGQGLQFLFEYFSETQRNKGNFPGRFSGRQFSNSRSEMNVSTLELGDSALYLCASSFIFASGSQEYEQYFGPGTRLTVT.

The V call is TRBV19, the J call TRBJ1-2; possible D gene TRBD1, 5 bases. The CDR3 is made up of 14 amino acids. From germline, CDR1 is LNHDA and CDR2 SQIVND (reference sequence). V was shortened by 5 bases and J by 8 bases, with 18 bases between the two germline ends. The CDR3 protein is CASSLPQNRRGYTF. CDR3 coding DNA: TGTGCCAGTAGTCTTCCACAGAACAGGAGAGGCTACACCTTC.

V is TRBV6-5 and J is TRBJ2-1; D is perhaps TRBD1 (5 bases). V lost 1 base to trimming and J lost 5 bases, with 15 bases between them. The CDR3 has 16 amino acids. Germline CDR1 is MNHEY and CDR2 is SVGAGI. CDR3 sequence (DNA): TGTGCCAGCAGTTACTACAGGCTTGAAAGGAACAATGAGCAGTTCTTC. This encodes CASSYYRLERNNEQFF.

The CDR3 protein is CASSFGANTEAFF. The CDR3 nucleotides are TGTGCCAGCAGCTTTGGAGCCAACACTGAAGCTTTCTTT. The genes are TRBV5-6 and TRBJ1-1; D uncertain. The CDR3 consists of 13 residues. CDR1 SGHDT and CDR2 YYEEEE come from the germline V gene. Trimming shortened V by 2 bases and J by 2 bases, and 7 bases separated the two germline ends. Combining the CDR3 with reference TRBV5-6 and TRBJ1-1 gives the whole variable domain DAGVTQSPTHLIKTRGQQVTLRCSPKSGHDTVSWYQQALGQGPQFIFQYYEEEERQRGNFPDRFSGHQFPNYSSELNVNALLLGDSALYLCASSFGANTEAFFGQGTRLTVV.

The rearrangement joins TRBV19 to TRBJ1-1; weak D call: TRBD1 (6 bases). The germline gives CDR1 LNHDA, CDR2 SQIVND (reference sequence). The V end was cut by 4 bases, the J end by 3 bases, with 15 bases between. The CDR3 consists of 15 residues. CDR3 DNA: TGTGCCAGTAGTAGGGGGGGGCCGGAGGACACTGAAGCTTTCTTT. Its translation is CASSRGGPEDTEAFF.

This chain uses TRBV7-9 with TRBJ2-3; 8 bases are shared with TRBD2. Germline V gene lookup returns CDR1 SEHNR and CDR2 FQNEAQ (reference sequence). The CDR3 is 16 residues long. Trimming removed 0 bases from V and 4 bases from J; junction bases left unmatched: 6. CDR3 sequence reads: CASSLALAGGSDTQYF. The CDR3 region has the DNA TGTGCCAGCAGCTTAGCGCTTGCGGGAGGTTCAGATACGCAGTATTTT.

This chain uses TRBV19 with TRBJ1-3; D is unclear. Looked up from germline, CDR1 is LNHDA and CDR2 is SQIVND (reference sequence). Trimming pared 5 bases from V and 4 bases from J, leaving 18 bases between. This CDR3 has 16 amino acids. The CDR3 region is CASSATRGTAGNTIYF. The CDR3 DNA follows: TGTGCCAGTAGTGCCACCCGGGGAACCGCGGGAAACACCATATATTTT.

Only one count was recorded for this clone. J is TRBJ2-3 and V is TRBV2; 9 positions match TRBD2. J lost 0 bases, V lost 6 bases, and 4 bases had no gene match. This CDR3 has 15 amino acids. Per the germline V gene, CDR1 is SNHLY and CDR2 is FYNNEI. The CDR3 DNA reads TGTGCCAGCAGGGCTAGCGGGGACAGCACAGATACGCAGTATTTT. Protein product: CASRASGDSTDTQYF.

The CDR3 nucleotides are TGCGCCAGCAGCTTGGGGAGGGCGGAGACCCAGTACTTC. Its protein product is CASSLGRAETQYF. The V call is TRBV5-1, the J call TRBJ2-5, with D possibly being TRBD2 (6 bases). Looked up from germline, CDR1 is SGHRS and CDR2 is YFSETQ. Trimming cost V 0 bases and J 5 bases, with 8 bases left between them. This CDR3 region has 13 residues.

CDR3 DNA: TGTGCCAGTAGTCCCCCCCCATTGGACAGGCATGGCTACACCTTC. Translation gives CASSPPPLDRHGYTF. The V gene is TRBV19, the J gene TRBJ1-2; 7 nucleotides agree with TRBD1. Trimming cost V 5 bases and J 6 bases; bases outside gene matches: 12. CDR3 length: 15 amino acids. CDR1 LNHDA and CDR2 SQIVND come from the germline V gene (reference sequence).

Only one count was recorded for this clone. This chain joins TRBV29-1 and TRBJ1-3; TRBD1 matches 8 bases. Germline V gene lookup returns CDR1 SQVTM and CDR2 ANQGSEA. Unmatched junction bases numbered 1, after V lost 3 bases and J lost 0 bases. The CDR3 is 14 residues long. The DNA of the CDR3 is TGCAGCGTTGAGGACAGGGCCTCTGGAAACACCATATATTTT. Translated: CSVEDRASGNTIYF.

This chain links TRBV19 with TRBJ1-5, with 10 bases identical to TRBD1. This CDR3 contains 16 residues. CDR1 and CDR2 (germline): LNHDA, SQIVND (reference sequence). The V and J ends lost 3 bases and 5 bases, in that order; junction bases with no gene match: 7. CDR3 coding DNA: TGTGCCAGTAGTATTAGGGGACAGGGGAGGCATCAGCCCCAGCATTTT. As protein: CASSIRGQGRHQPQHF.

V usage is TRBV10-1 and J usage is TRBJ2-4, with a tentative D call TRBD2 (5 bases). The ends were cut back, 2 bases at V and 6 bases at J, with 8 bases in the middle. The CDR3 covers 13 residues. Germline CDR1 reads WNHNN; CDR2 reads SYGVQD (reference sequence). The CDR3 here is CASSEGSSNIQYF. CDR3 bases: TGCGCCAGCAGTGAGGGGAGTTCAAACATTCAGTACTTC.